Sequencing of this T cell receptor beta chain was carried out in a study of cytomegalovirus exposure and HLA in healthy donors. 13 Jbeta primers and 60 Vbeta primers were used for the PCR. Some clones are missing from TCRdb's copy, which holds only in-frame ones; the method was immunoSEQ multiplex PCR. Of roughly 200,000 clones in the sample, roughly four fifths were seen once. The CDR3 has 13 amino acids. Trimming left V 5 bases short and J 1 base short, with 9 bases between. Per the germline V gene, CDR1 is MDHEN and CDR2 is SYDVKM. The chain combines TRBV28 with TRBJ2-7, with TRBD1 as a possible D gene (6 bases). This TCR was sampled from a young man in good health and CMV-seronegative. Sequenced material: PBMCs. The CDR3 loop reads CASSLGTSYEQYF. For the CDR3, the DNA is TGTGCCAGCAGTCTTGGGACATCCTACGAGCAGTACTTC.